Listed here are 32 T cell receptor beta chains from one sample, sequenced in a study of identifying expanded T cells in peripheral blood (dated by TCRdb to about 2019). Libraries were constructed by the immunoSEQ multiplex PCR assay. TCRdb retrieved this table from immuneACCESS and kept in-frame rearrangements only. Not all clones are present; in checked studies, unresolved V genes account for under half, and no reason is known for the remainder. Counted in this sample were more than 85,000 clones; roughly 90% of them appeared once. The biggest ten clones account for 7.5% to 10% of the sample. The specimen was blood. The origin of the receptors is a person aged 18 to 70 in good health.

This clone was seen only once. The gene calls are TRBV10-3 and TRBJ2-5; 7 nucleotides line up with TRBD2. Germline V CDR1 and CDR2: ENHRY, SYGVKD. The CDR3 loop spans 13 amino acids. The J segment lost 3 bases and the V segment lost 10 bases, leaving 8 bases of the junction unmatched. CDR3 bases: TGTGCCACCAGATCAGGGAGGGAAGAGACCCAGTACTTC. This gives the protein CATRSGREETQYF.

This clone came up once. This chain joins TRBV5-8 and TRBJ1-6, with D possibly matching TRBD1 (6 bases). V was pared by 3 bases and J by 2 bases, with 12 bases between. The CDR3 is 16 amino acids. Per germline, CDR1 SGHTS and CDR2 YDEGEE. In DNA form, the CDR3 reads TGTGCCAGCAGCTGGTTGGGGGACACCTATAATTCACCCCTCCACTTT. Protein product: CASSWLGDTYNSPLHF.

The J gene is TRBJ2-7, the V gene TRBV7-2, with D perhaps matching TRBD1 or TRBD2 (5 bases each). The CDR3 runs to 16 residues. In germline, CDR1 is SGHTA, CDR2 FQGNSA. Trimming stripped 3 bases from V and 2 bases from J, with 17 bases between. The chain's CDR3 is CASSFSSGPITYEQYF. The CDR3 nucleotides are TGTGCCAGCAGCTTCTCATCGGGACCAATAACCTACGAGCAGTACTTC.

The chain employs TRBV6-6 and TRBJ1-1; D is unclear. The CDR3 runs 13 residues. CDR1 is MNHNY and CDR2 is SVGAGI in the germline V gene (reference sequence). Trimming cost V 8 bases and J 0 bases, with 10 bases left between them. Here the CDR3 reads CASARKMNTEAFF. For the CDR3, the DNA is TGTGCCAGCGCCAGAAAGATGAACACTGAAGCTTTCTTT.

The chain joins TRBV7-9 to TRBJ2-7, with D possibly being TRBD1 or TRBD2 (5 bases each). CDR3 size: 14 residues. CDR1 SEHNR and CDR2 FQNEAQ come from the germline V gene (reference sequence). V was shortened by 7 bases and J by 0 bases, with 13 bases between the two germline ends. The CDR3 coding sequence is TGTGCCAGCACCCCCGGGACCGTCTCCTACGAGCAGTACTTC. Translating gives CASTPGTVSYEQYF.

The chain is built from TRBV2 and TRBJ2-3, with 10 positions matching TRBD2. The CDR3 spans 16 residues. The V and J ends lost 3 bases and 5 bases, in that order; junction bases with no gene match: 8. Germline CDR1 and CDR2: SNHLY and FYNNEI. The CDR3 loop is CASSETAGGPGDTQYF. The DNA for the CDR3 is TGTGCCAGCAGTGAGACAGCGGGGGGGCCTGGAGATACGCAGTATTTT.

Only one count was recorded for this clone. The V gene is TRBV6-1, the J gene TRBJ2-2; 8 bases fit TRBD1. In germline, CDR1 is MNHNS, CDR2 SASEGT. The CDR3 covers 14 residues. V dropped 7 bases and J dropped 4; count of bases not matched to a gene: 5. As DNA, the CDR3 is TGTGCCAGCAATACAGGGGGGCGCACCGGGGAGCTGTTTTTT. It is translated as CASNTGGRTGELFF.

The J gene is TRBJ1-1, the V gene TRBV11-3; 10 bases are shared with TRBD1. The V segment lost 3 bases and the J segment 3 bases; nucleotides outside the gene matches: 7. The CDR3 length is 16 residues. Germline V CDR1 and CDR2: SGHNT, YENEEA. The CDR3 loop reads CASSLTGGEYDTEAFF. As DNA, the CDR3 is TGTGCCAGCAGCTTGACAGGGGGCGAGTACGACACTGAAGCTTTCTTT. The variable domain in full, completed from reference TRBV11-3 and TRBJ1-1, reads EAGVVQSPRYKIIEKKQPVAFWCNPISGHNTLYWYLQNLGQGPELLIRYENEEAVDDSQLPKDRFSAERLKGVDSTLKIQPAELGDSAVYLCASSLTGGEYDTEAFFGQGTRLTVV.

The rearrangement uses TRBV28 and TRBJ1-4; 7 bases line up with TRBD1. The CDR3 consists of 15 residues. J gave up 0 bases and V 10 bases, and 8 bases lay outside the gene matches. CDR1 is MDHEN, CDR2 SYDVKM, per germline. CDR3 DNA sequence: TGTGCCACCACGAGGGGGCGTGCAACTAATGAAAAACTGTTTTTT. Encoded protein: CATTRGRATNEKLFF.

The chain carries TRBV7-9 and TRBJ1-3; TRBD1 matches 11 bases. The CDR3 runs to 17 residues. V lost 1 base, J lost 0 bases, and 2 bases stayed unmatched. Germline assignment: CDR1 SEHNR and CDR2 FQNEAQ (reference sequence). Here the CDR3 DNA reads TGTGCCAGCAGCTTAGTAGGGACAGGGGGCTCTGGAAACACCATATATTTT. This gives the protein CASSLVGTGGSGNTIYF.

This clone showed up just once. The chain couples TRBV5-8 to TRBJ2-7, with 8 bases lining up with TRBD1. V lost 3 bases and J lost 3; bases outside the gene matches: 5. Germline V gives CDR1 SGHTS, CDR2 YDEGEE. The CDR3 spans 14 residues. CDR3 protein: CASSSGTGYYEQYF. CDR3 DNA: TGTGCCAGCAGCTCCGGGACAGGATACTACGAGCAGTACTTC.

The rearrangement joins TRBV4-1 to TRBJ2-5; the match to TRBD2 covers 12 bases. The V gene's germline CDR1 is MGHRA and CDR2 YSYEKL. With 3 bases clipped from V and 2 bases from J, the junction kept 4 bases outside the gene matches. The CDR3 sequence is 16 residues long. For the CDR3, the DNA is TGCGCCAGCAGCCAGAGGACTAGCGGGACTCAAGAGACCCAGTACTTC. It codes for CASSQRTSGTQETQYF.

The chain carries TRBV7-9 and TRBJ1-2; 10 nucleotides agree with TRBD1. Unmatched junction bases numbered 8, after V lost 5 bases and J lost 5 bases. This CDR3 contains 15 residues. The V gene's germline CDR1 is SEHNR and CDR2 FQNEAQ (reference sequence). CDR3 sequence: CASSPRDRGRYGYTF. As DNA, the CDR3 is TGTGCCAGCAGCCCCCGGGACAGGGGCAGGTATGGCTACACCTTC.

This rearrangement joins TRBV4-3 to TRBJ1-5, with 7 bases that match TRBD1. CDR1 LGHNA and CDR2 YSLEER come from the germline V gene. This CDR3 has 13 residues. With V trimmed by 2 bases and J by 5 bases, 0 bases remained unmatched. As DNA, the CDR3 is TGCGCCAGCAGCCAACAGGGGGATCAGCCCCAGCATTTT. Its protein product is CASSQQGDQPQHF.

The CDR3 DNA reads TGTGCCAGCACCCTAGGACAGACTCTGTCTAACTATGGCTACACCTTC. Protein: CASTLGQTLSNYGYTF. This chain joins TRBV5-6 and TRBJ1-2, with D possibly TRBD1 on 6 matching bases. Germline V gene lookup returns CDR1 SGHDT and CDR2 YYEEEE. CDR3 length: 16 residues. V lost 6 bases and J lost 0, with 18 bases in between.

This chain joins TRBV11-2 and TRBJ2-7; the D gene is possibly TRBD2 (6 bases). CDR3 size: 14 residues. Germline loops: CDR1 SGHAT, CDR2 FQNNGV. The V end was cut by 5 bases, the J end by 3 bases, with 14 bases between. As DNA, the CDR3 is TGTGCCAGCAGCCCTTCTGGCGGGATCTACGAGCAGTACTTC. It translates to CASSPSGGIYEQYF.

This clone came up once. This rearrangement joins TRBV13 to TRBJ2-2; D perhaps matches TRBD1 (5 bases). V was cut by 2 bases and J by 3 bases, with 16 bases left in between. The CDR3 length is 17 residues. The germline gives CDR1 PRHDT, CDR2 FYEKMQ (reference sequence). The CDR3 region has the DNA TGTGCCAGCAGCTTATATAGGGGTCAAGGGTACACCGGGGAGCTGTTTTTT. Residues: CASSLYRGQGYTGELFF.

The J gene is TRBJ1-3, the V gene TRBV18, with 9 bases lining up with TRBD1. The CDR3 runs to 17 residues. In germline, CDR1 is KGHSH, CDR2 LQKENI. V trimming: 1 base; J trimming: 3 bases; junction bases outside the gene matches: 7. Here the CDR3 reads CASSPRTQGAVGNTIYF. The CDR3 DNA is TGTGCCAGCTCACCACGCACACAGGGGGCAGTTGGAAACACCATATATTTT.

The CDR3 sequence is CASSPPQGNTGELFF. The CDR3 nucleotides read TGTGCCAGCAGCCCCCCTCAGGGGAACACCGGGGAGCTGTTTTTT. V and J are TRBV7-9 and TRBJ2-2; possibly TRBD1 for D (5 bases). The V end lost 5 bases, the J end lost 1 base, and 11 bases lay between the germline ends. The CDR3 covers 15 residues. Per germline, CDR1 SEHNR and CDR2 FQNEAQ (reference sequence).

This clone showed up just a few times. J is TRBJ1-5 and V is TRBV2; 8 bases are shared with TRBD1. Germline assignment: CDR1 SNHLY and CDR2 FYNNEI. This CDR3 is built from 14 residues. V shed 8 bases, J shed 2 bases, and the junction held 5 bases outside the gene matches. In DNA, the CDR3 is TGTGCCAGCGGAGACAGGGGAGGCAATCAGCCCCAGCATTTT. Its protein product is CASGDRGGNQPQHF. Supplemented by reference TRBV2 and TRBJ1-5, the full variable domain reads EPEVTQTPSHQVTQMGQEVILRCVPISNHLYFYWYRQILGQKVEFLVSFYNNEISEKSEIFDDQFSVERPDGSNFTLKIRSTKLEDSAMYFCASGDRGGNQPQHFGDGTRLSIL.

The chain carries TRBV2 and TRBJ1-5, with a possible D match to TRBD1 (6 bases). The V end lost 6 bases, the J end lost 2 bases, and 14 bases lay between the germline ends. Germline V CDR1 and CDR2: SNHLY, FYNNEI. This CDR3 contains 15 residues. CDR3 loop: CASSQGGGGNQPQHF. The CDR3 coding sequence is TGTGCCAGCAGCCAAGGGGGGGGCGGCAATCAGCCCCAGCATTTT. Based on the CDR3 plus reference TRBV2 and TRBJ1-5, the full variable domain is EPEVTQTPSHQVTQMGQEVILRCVPISNHLYFYWYRQILGQKVEFLVSFYNNEISEKSEIFDDQFSVERPDGSNFTLKIRSTKLEDSAMYFCASSQGGGGNQPQHFGDGTRLSIL.

The chain combines TRBV5-1 with TRBJ1-4; D gene unclear. The CDR3 covers 13 residues. The germline V gene encodes CDR1 SGHRS and CDR2 YFSETQ. V was cut by 0 bases and J by 7 bases, with 7 bases left in between. The CDR3 loop is CASSLVPGEKLFF. The CDR3 nucleotides are TGCGCCAGCAGCTTGGTGCCGGGTGAAAAACTGTTTTTT.

J is TRBJ2-7 and V is TRBV6-1; no clear D. The CDR3 has 13 residues. V lost 2 bases to trimming and J lost 4 bases, with 9 bases between them. Germline V lookup: CDR1 MNHNS, CDR2 SASEGT. The DNA for the CDR3 is TGTGCCAGCAGTGAATCGCAGAGATACGAGCAGTACTTC. It encodes CASSESQRYEQYF.

CDR3 region: CASAGFTDTQYF. The CDR3 nucleotides read TGTGCCAGCGCAGGCTTCACAGATACGCAGTATTTT. The rearrangement uses TRBV25-1 and TRBJ2-3; D remains unclear. V was cut by 8 bases and J by 2 bases, with 8 bases left in between. Germline V CDR1 and CDR2: MGHDK, SYGVNS. The CDR3 spans 12 residues.

The chain carries TRBV7-3 and TRBJ2-2; 11 nucleotides line up with TRBD2. Germline V gene lookup returns CDR1 SGHTA and CDR2 FQGTGA. The junction had 3 bases not matched to a gene; V was cut back by 1 base and J by 5 bases. The CDR3 contains 16 residues. The DNA for the CDR3 is TGTGCCAGCAGCTTAAGTAGCGGGAGGGCGACCGGGGAGCTGTTTTTT. This translates into CASSLSSGRATGELFF. The full variable domain, completed using reference TRBV7-3 and TRBJ2-2, is GAGVSQTPSNKVTEKGKYVELRCDPISGHTALYWYRQSLGQGPEFLIYFQGTGAADDSGLPNDRFFAVRPEGSVSTLKIQRTERGDSAVYLCASSLSSGRATGELFFGEGSRLTVL.

The chain recombines TRBV18 with TRBJ1-5; D gene ambiguous. The V gene lost 2 bases and the J gene lost 9 bases, with 11 bases spanning the gap. The CDR3 is made up of 13 amino acids. CDR1 and CDR2 (germline): KGHSH, LQKENI. CDR3 in amino acids: CASSPGEGAPQHF. In DNA form, the CDR3 reads TGTGCCAGCTCACCAGGGGAGGGTGCGCCCCAGCATTTT.

The rearrangement joins TRBV2 to TRBJ1-4; D is possibly TRBD1 (5 bases). This CDR3 is built from 13 residues. V was shortened by 1 base and J by 8 bases, with 8 bases between the two germline ends. Germline V CDR1 and CDR2: SNHLY, FYNNEI. Written as DNA, the CDR3 is TGTGCCAGCAGTGAAGTGGGGCGAGAAAAACTGTTTTTT. Its translation is CASSEVGREKLFF.

This chain uses TRBV9 with TRBJ2-4, with TRBD1 identical over 8 bases. The J segment lost 6 bases and the V segment lost 3 bases, leaving 8 bases of the junction unmatched. Germline values: CDR1 SGDLS, CDR2 YYNGEE. This CDR3 has 15 amino acids. The CDR3 nucleotides are TGTGCCAGCAGCGCCTTACCGGGACAGGTAAACATTCAGTACTTC. It codes for CASSALPGQVNIQYF. Looking up the rest from reference TRBV9 and TRBJ2-4 gives the full variable domain: DSGVTQTPKHLITATGQRVTLRCSPRSGDLSVYWYQQSLDQGLQFLIQYYNGEERAKGNILERFSAQQFPDLHSELNLSSLELGDSALYFCASSALPGQVNIQYFGAGTRLSVL.

This clone showed up just once. The chain employs TRBV9 and TRBJ2-1; 10 bases line up with TRBD1. The germline gives CDR1 SGDLS, CDR2 YYNGEE. The CDR3 totals 16 residues. Germline trimming cut 4 bases from V and 5 bases from J; bases unmatched to any gene: 9. The CDR3 region is CASSSPGTGEDNEQFF. CDR3 nucleotide sequence: TGTGCCAGCAGCTCTCCCGGGACAGGGGAAGACAATGAGCAGTTCTTC.

This clone was observed a single time. V usage is TRBV27 and J usage is TRBJ2-1; the D gene is possibly TRBD2 (5 bases). Germline V CDR1 and CDR2: MNHEY, SMNVEV (reference sequence). The V and J ends lost 6 bases and 7 bases respectively, with 19 bases between them. The CDR3 consists of 15 residues. The CDR3 region is CASSLLAPARNEQFF. DNA of the CDR3: TGTGCCAGCAGCCTTCTAGCTCCTGCGAGGAATGAGCAGTTCTTC.

V and J are TRBV9 and TRBJ1-1; unclear D gene. The ends were cut back, 0 bases at V and 1 base at J, with 7 bases in the middle. Looked up from germline, CDR1 is SGDLS and CDR2 is YYNGEE. The CDR3 is 14 residues long. CDR3 loop: CASSVGHRNTEAFF. CDR3 sequence (DNA): TGTGCCAGCAGCGTAGGGCACAGGAACACTGAAGCTTTCTTT.

The chain carries TRBV6-6 and TRBJ2-7; TRBD1 is a possible D gene (6 bases). Trimming took off 2 bases at V and 2 bases at J, with 13 bases between the two ends. Germline V CDR1 and CDR2: MNHNY, SVGAGI (reference sequence). The CDR3 consists of 15 residues. CDR3 DNA sequence: TGTGCCAGCAGTTACGCCGGGACAACCGCCTACGAGCAGTACTTC. Protein product: CASSYAGTTAYEQYF.